These 19 T cell receptor beta chains came from one sample sequenced in a study of early T cells in non-severe SARS-CoV-2 infection. TCRdb reprocessed the 5' RACE reads with MiXCR, giving one entry per CDR3 protein. The data show around 99,000 distinct CDR3 sequences, over 8.5% seen once. The specimen sequenced was whole blood. The source is an adult who was a healthcare worker with PCR-confirmed SARS-CoV-2 infection or an uninfected control (not recorded which).

This clonotype has ten or more counts. The chain recombines TRBV9 with TRBJ2-1, with TRBD2 matching over 11 bases. Germline loops: CDR1 SGDLS, CDR2 YYNGEE. V was pared by 3 bases and J by 3 bases, with 2 bases of the junction left unmatched. The length of the CDR3 is 15 residues. CDR3 region: CASSAGTSGYNEQFF. Here the CDR3 DNA reads TGTGCCAGCAGCGCCGGGACTAGCGGCTACAATGAGCAGTTCTTC.

There are a few counts of this clonotype. The chain links TRBV7-2 to TRBJ1-2; 7 bases line up with TRBD1. Per the germline V gene, CDR1 is SGHTA and CDR2 is FQGNSA. J gave up 13 bases and V 3 bases, and 8 bases lay outside the gene matches. This CDR3 region has 12 residues. The CDR3 here is CASSFWRGLATF. The CDR3 nucleotides are TGTGCCAGCAGCTTCTGGAGGGGGCTTGCCACCTTC.

A remark on this clonotype: A much larger clone differs from this one at a single base, so this may be a read error. The chain uses TRBV20-1 and TRBJ2-7; 7 bases agree with TRBD2. The CDR3 has 15 amino acids. The germline V gene encodes CDR1 DFQATT and CDR2 SNEGSKA (reference sequence). CDR3 sequence: CNAPAGVELNYEQYF. CDR3 in DNA: TGCAATGCTCCGGCGGGAGTCGAATTAAATTACGAGCAGTACTTC.

In this sample, this clonotype turned up a few times. The chain is built from TRBV2 and TRBJ2-1; 12 bases agree with TRBD2. The CDR3 consists of 16 residues. Trimming at V came to 4 bases and at J to 7 bases, leaving 8 bases not matched to a gene. Germline assignment: CDR1 SNHLY and CDR2 FYNNEI. The CDR3 reads CASSASGRAVLNEQFF. The CDR3 nucleotides read TGTGCCAGCAGTGCTAGCGGGAGGGCCGTCTTGAATGAGCAGTTCTTC.

This clonotype was seen many times. This rearrangement joins TRBV20-1 to TRBJ2-1; D possibly uses TRBD1 or TRBD2 (6 bases each). V dropped 4 bases and J dropped 5 bases, with 12 bases sitting between them. From germline, CDR1 is DFQATT and CDR2 SNEGSKA (reference sequence). The CDR3 has 13 residues. The CDR3 sequence: CSAKGGNNNEQFF. The CDR3 DNA reads as TGCAGTGCTAAAGGGGGGAACAACAATGAGCAGTTCTTC.

Notes on this clonotype: Its ends do not fully match the called genes, so a read error is possible. This chain joins TRBV7-6 and TRBJ1-4; no definite D call. Germline V CDR1 and CDR2: SGHVS, FNYEAQ. The CDR3 is 14 residues long. CDR3 sequence reads: CVSSLGVSRRKLFF. The CDR3 coding sequence is TGTGTCAGCAGCTTAGGTGTCAGCAGAAGGAAACTGTTTTTT.

The rearrangement uses TRBV20-1 and TRBJ2-7; 9 bases are shared with TRBD1. Germline V lookup: CDR1 DFQATT, CDR2 SNEGSKA (reference sequence). The CDR3 totals 15 residues. V dropped 3 bases and J dropped 3; count of bases not matched to a gene: 9. CDR3 sequence (DNA): TGCAGTGCTAGTAGGAGAGACAGGGGGGGCTACGAGCAGTACTTC. As protein: CSASRRDRGGYEQYF.

The J gene is TRBJ1-3, the V gene TRBV20-1; 7 positions agree with TRBD1. With V trimmed by 6 bases and J by 2 bases, 4 bases remained unmatched. The length of the CDR3 is 13 residues. CDR1 DFQATT and CDR2 SNEGSKA come from the germline V gene (reference sequence). CDR3 protein: CSARQGPGNTIYF. The CDR3 DNA reads TGCAGTGCCCGACAGGGCCCTGGAAACACCATATATTTT.

This clonotype has just a few counts. J is TRBJ2-1 and V is TRBV5-1, with 13 bases that match TRBD2. Losses at the gene ends were 0 bases for V and 8 bases for J; bases not matched to a gene: 2. Germline CDR1 reads SGHRS; CDR2 reads YFSETQ. CDR3 length equals 15 residues. CDR3 protein: CASSLAGLAGDEQFF. The CDR3 DNA is TGCGCCAGCAGCTTGGCCGGACTAGCGGGAGATGAGCAGTTCTTC.

This clonotype was recorded many times. The chain joins TRBV28 to TRBJ2-7; possible D gene TRBD2, 6 bases. Looked up from germline, CDR1 is MDHEN and CDR2 is SYDVKM. The CDR3 is made up of 15 amino acids. V gave up 6 bases and J gave up 1 base, with 16 bases separating them. CDR3 DNA sequence: TGTGCCAGCAGCCCACCGGGGGACGGGTCCTACGAGCAGTACTTC. Its protein product is CASSPPGDGSYEQYF.

This clonotype was seen many times. The chain combines TRBV28 with TRBJ1-1, with D perhaps TRBD1 (6 bases). The germline V gene encodes CDR1 MDHEN and CDR2 SYDVKM. The CDR3 has 14 residues. V dropped 4 bases and J dropped 7 bases, with 16 bases sitting between them. The CDR3 is CASSWATRGYEAFF. The CDR3 coding sequence is TGTGCCAGCAGTTGGGCAACCAGGGGATATGAAGCTTTCTTT.

This clonotype was seen ten or more times. The chain joins TRBV6-5 to TRBJ2-2; D ambiguous. This CDR3 is built from 13 residues. With 7 bases removed from V and 0 bases from J, the gap between germline ends came to 6 bases. CDR1 MNHEY and CDR2 SVGAGI come from the germline V gene. The CDR3: CASTGSNTGELFF. In nucleotides, the CDR3 is TGTGCCAGCACGGGTTCGAACACCGGGGAGCTGTTTTTT.

This clonotype was seen at least ten times. The chain's CDR3 is CASSPSRPQGTDTQYF. The CDR3 bases are TGTGCCAGCAGCCCGTCGCGGCCACAGGGAACAGATACGCAGTATTTT. The chain links TRBV5-4 to TRBJ2-3; D perhaps matches TRBD1 (6 bases). Germline V gene lookup returns CDR1 SGHNT and CDR2 YYREEE (reference sequence). V was cut by 4 bases and J by 3 bases, with 18 bases left in between. There are 16 residues in the CDR3.

This clonotype has at least ten counts. The chain links TRBV4-1 to TRBJ2-1; a weak D match, TRBD2 (6 bases). Trimming took 4 bases from V and 4 from J, leaving 14 bases between them. This CDR3 has 15 amino acids. Germline V CDR1 and CDR2: MGHRA, YSYEKL. The CDR3 loop is CASSLGLREYNEQFF. The CDR3 nucleotides are TGCGCCAGCAGCCTGGGACTGCGGGAATACAATGAGCAGTTCTTC.

This clonotype was observed a few times. The chain combines TRBV7-2 with TRBJ2-2, with 7 bases identical to TRBD1. The CDR3 runs 15 residues. Looked up from germline, CDR1 is SGHTA and CDR2 is FQGNSA. Trimming cost V 1 base and J 8 bases; bases outside gene matches: 7. CDR3 nucleotides: TGTGCCAGCAGCTTAGACAGGGGAGCGCTGGGGGAGCTGTTTTTT. Translating gives CASSLDRGALGELFF.

The table lists this clonotype with a few counts. The chain links TRBV5-6 to TRBJ2-5, with 10 positions matching TRBD2. Unmatched junction bases numbered 7, after V lost 3 bases and J lost 2 bases. Germline CDR1 is SGHDT and CDR2 is YYEEEE. The CDR3 extends over 16 amino acids. The CDR3 DNA reads TGTGCCAGCAGCTCCGAGCGGGAGGGCCGTCAAGAGACCCAGTACTTC. Its translation: CASSSEREGRQETQYF. The variable domain in full, completed from reference TRBV5-6 and TRBJ2-5, reads DAGVTQSPTHLIKTRGQQVTLRCSPKSGHDTVSWYQQALGQGPQFIFQYYEEEERQRGNFPDRFSGHQFPNYSSELNVNALLLGDSALYLCASSSEREGRQETQYFGPGTRLLVL.

This clonotype showed up many times. The chain links TRBV9 to TRBJ1-1; maybe TRBD1 (5 bases). Trimming cost V 4 bases and J 10 bases, with 23 bases left between them. The CDR3 is made up of 15 amino acids. Germline V gene lookup returns CDR1 SGDLS and CDR2 YYNGEE. The CDR3 protein is CASSPYFGTSEAAFF. CDR3 DNA: TGTGCCAGCAGCCCCTACTTCGGGACTTCTGAGGCAGCTTTCTTT.

The V gene is TRBV4-3, the J gene TRBJ1-5; D gene uncertain. Per the germline V gene, CDR1 is LGHNA and CDR2 is YSLEER. The CDR3 runs to 16 residues. The V and J ends lost 3 bases and 1 base respectively, with 13 bases between them. CDR3 sequence reads: CASSQETFYSNQPQHF. CDR3 DNA sequence: TGCGCCAGCAGCCAGGAGACATTCTACAGCAATCAGCCCCAGCATTTT.

This clonotype appeared a few times. This chain joins TRBV11-2 and TRBJ1-1; the D is unclear. V lost 2 bases and J lost 5, with 9 bases in between. Germline CDR1 and CDR2: SGHAT and FQNNGV. The CDR3 totals 13 residues. DNA for the CDR3: TGTGCCAGCAGCTTATATGATTCGACTGAAGCTTTCTTT. Its translation is CASSLYDSTEAFF. The full variable domain, its missing parts supplied by reference TRBV11-2 and TRBJ1-1, is EAGVAQSPRYKIIEKRQSVAFWCNPISGHATLYWYQQILGQGPKLLIQFQNNGVVDDSQLPKDRFSAERLKGVDSTLKIQPAKLEDSAVYLCASSLYDSTEAFFGQGTRLTVV.